A selection of T cell receptor beta chains follows, all from one sample in a study of CD8 T cells in Susac syndrome. One entry per CDR3 protein, called by TCRdb with MiXCR from the immunoSEQ multiplex PCR reads. The data contain about 300,000 distinct CDR3 sequences, 90% to 95% of them singletons. Sequenced sample: CD4+ T cells from PBMCs. All receptors derive from a human donor with multiple sclerosis. Both conserved end residues are part of each CDR3. The D gene is left open where the match is weak. Some rows mark clone size as missing; the rest say once, few, many or name a class of expanded clone.

d_call,v_call,j_call,clone_size,cdr3_nt,cdr3_aa
NA,TRBV5-1,TRBJ1-1,NA,TGCGCCAGCAGCTCGCACTTTAGGAGCACTGAAGCTTTCTTT,CASSSHFRSTEAFF
NA,TRBV20-1,TRBJ2-3,NA,TGCAGTGCTTCCGTCACAGATACGCAGTATTTT,CSASVTDTQYF
TRBD2,TRBV5-4,TRBJ2-1,NA,TGTGCCAGCAGCTTGATGGGTAGCGGGGGGAACTACAATGAGCAGTTCTTC,CASSLMGSGGNYNEQFF
NA,TRBV30,TRBJ2-1,NA,TGTGCCTGGAGTGTACCGGCCCTCTACAATGAGCAGTTCTTC,CAWSVPALYNEQFF
NA,TRBV4-1,TRBJ2-3,NA,TGCGCCAGCAGCCAAAGTTCCACTAGGCCCTTCACAGATACGCAGTATTTT,CASSQSSTRPFTDTQYF
NA,TRBV3-1,TRBJ2-5,NA,TGTGCCAGCAGCCAACGTCACATGAGAGAGACCCAGTACTTC,CASSQRHMRETQYF
TRBD1,TRBV12-3/TRBV12-4,TRBJ1-5,NA,TGTGCCAGCAGTCTTCTCGGGACAGATAATAGCAATCAGCCCCAGCATTTT,CASSLLGTDNSNQPQHF
NA,TRBV7-2,TRBJ2-5,NA,TGTGCCAGCAGCTCCTCCCGCCTTGGACTCCTTACAAAAGAGACCCAGTACTTC,CASSSSRLGLLTKETQYF
TRBD1,TRBV13,TRBJ1-1,once,TGTGCCAGCAGCTTGGGACAGTGGGGGGCTGAAGCTTTCTTT,CASSLGQWGAEAFF
TRBD2,TRBV7-2,TRBJ2-6,NA,TGTGCCAGCAGCTTCACGGGAGGGCGCTCTGGGGCCAACGTCCTGACTTTC,CASSFTGGRSGANVLTF
NA,TRBV6-5,TRBJ2-5,NA,TGTGCCAGCAGTTACTCACTTTCGAGGCCCGAGTCGGTAGAGACCCAGTACTTC,CASSYSLSRPESVETQYF
NA,TRBV19,TRBJ1-1,NA,TGTGCCAGTAGTATTGAGTGGTCAATGCCGGCTTTCTTT,CASSIEWSMPAFF
NA,TRBV5-1,TRBJ2-1,NA,TGCGCCAGCAGCTTGAGAAGGAGGCCCTTTTACAATGAGCAGTTCTTC,CASSLRRRPFYNEQFF
TRBD2,TRBV4-3,TRBJ2-5,NA,TGCGCCAGCAGCCAAGATGTTCTAGCGGGAGGGATCCAAGAGACCCAGTACTTC,CASSQDVLAGGIQETQYF
NA,TRBV7-2,TRBJ1-1,NA,TGTGCCAGCAGCATGCGACAGTACTCGAACACTGAAGCTTTCTTT,CASSMRQYSNTEAFF
NA,TRBV24-1,TRBJ2-5,NA,TGTGCCACCAGTGATGGTAGGGTTCAGGAGACCCAGTACTTC,CATSDGRVQETQYF
NA,TRBV6-2/TRBV6-3,TRBJ2-6,NA,TGTGCCAGCAGTTACCCCAGAGAAGAAACAGGGTCTGGGGCCAACGTCCTGACTTTC,CASSYPREETGSGANVLTF
TRBD2,TRBV3-1,TRBJ2-2,NA,TGTGCCAGCAGCCAAGGGACTAGCGGGAGCGGAACCGGGGAGCTGTTTTTT,CASSQGTSGSGTGELFF
TRBD1,TRBV6-5,TRBJ1-2,NA,TGTGCCAGCAGTTACGGAAACAGGGGAGGTTATGGCTACACCTTC,CASSYGNRGGYGYTF
NA,TRBV30,TRBJ1-2,NA,TGTGCCTGGAGTCGGGAAAGACTGCTGTATGGCTACACCTTC,CAWSRERLLYGYTF
NA,TRBV20-1,TRBJ1-5,NA,TGCAGTGCTAGAGGGGAGTGGCTAAGCCAGCCCCAGCATTTT,CSARGEWLSQPQHF
TRBD2,TRBV30,TRBJ2-4,NA,TGTGCCTGGAGTAGCGGGACCTCCAAAAACATTCAGTACTTC,CAWSSGTSKNIQYF
NA,TRBV20-1,TRBJ1-5,NA,TGCAGTGCTAGACGCCACGGACAGTCCGATCAGCCCCAGCATTTT,CSARRHGQSDQPQHF
TRBD2,TRBV12-3/TRBV12-4,TRBJ2-2,NA,TGTGCCAGCAGTTTCCGTCTAGCGGTAACCGGGGAGCTGTTTTTT,CASSFRLAVTGELFF
NA,TRBV19,TRBJ2-1,NA,TGTGCCAGTTGGGACTCGTACAATGAGCAGTTCTTC,CASWDSYNEQFF
TRBD1,TRBV12-3/TRBV12-4,TRBJ1-1,NA,TGTGCCAGCAGCTCCAACCGACAGGGTCCTGAAGCTTTCTTT,CASSSNRQGPEAFF
NA,TRBV5-4,TRBJ1-2,NA,TGTGCCAGCAGTCTCGACATGGGCTACACCTTC,CASSLDMGYTF
TRBD2,TRBV7-8,TRBJ2-7,once,TGTGCCAGCAGCTTAGCGGGAGGGCCTTCTGCCGAGCAGTACTTC,CASSLAGGPSAEQYF
TRBD1,TRBV7-9,TRBJ1-3,NA,TGTGCCAGCAGCTTAGGACAGGGGTTTGACACCATATATTTT,CASSLGQGFDTIYF
TRBD1,TRBV30,TRBJ1-1,NA,TGTGCCGGTTCCGACAGGGCTAACACTGAAGCTTTCTTT,CAGSDRANTEAFF
NA,TRBV2,TRBJ1-5,NA,TGTGCCAGCAGTGAAAGCTGGGCCTCCTATAGCAATCAGCCCCAGCATTTT,CASSESWASYSNQPQHF
NA,TRBV14,TRBJ2-3,NA,TGTGCCAGCAGCCAAGATCGAGCAAGGGGTAGCACCATGACGCAGTATTTT,CASSQDRARGSTMTQYF
TRBD1,TRBV7-9,TRBJ2-7,NA,TGTGCCAGCAGCTTTGACCGGACAGGGGGACCCGAGCAGTACTTC,CASSFDRTGGPEQYF
NA,TRBV12-3/TRBV12-4,TRBJ2-2,once,TGTGCCAGCACGCCTCGGACCGCGGACACCGGGGAGCTGTTTTTT,CASTPRTADTGELFF
NA,TRBV29-1,TRBJ2-1,once,TGCAGCGTGTTAGTCCATGAGCAGTTCTTC,CSVLVHEQFF
NA,TRBV29-1,TRBJ2-3,NA,TGCAGCGTTGGCTGGGCCAACACAGATACGCAGTATTTT,CSVGWANTDTQYF
NA,TRBV19,TRBJ1-5,NA,TGTGCCAGTAGTCTATCGTGGGAGGATCAGCCCCAGCATTTT,CASSLSWEDQPQHF
NA,TRBV7-2,TRBJ2-4,NA,TGTGCCAGCAGCTTAACGACACTAGCCAAAAACATTCAGTACTTC,CASSLTTLAKNIQYF
TRBD2,TRBV6-6,TRBJ2-7,NA,TGTGCCAGCAGTTTTGAGAGCGGGAGCGTAAGCGAGCAGTACTTC,CASSFESGSVSEQYF
NA,TRBV30,TRBJ2-5,NA,TGTGCCTGGAGTCCGGGCGGGGTTAGTTCCCAGTACTTC,CAWSPGGVSSQYF
TRBD1,TRBV5-1,TRBJ2-1,NA,TGCGCCAGCAGCTGGGCCGGGACAGACTACAATGAGCAGTTCTTC,CASSWAGTDYNEQFF